The text below deals with one TCR beta chain. What it recognizes is unknown. The data are from a study of CD8+CD57+ T cells in acquired aplastic anemia. Study-wide findings and caveats: Around 30 sequences, all CD8+ CDR3, were shared between patients and controls.

Germline V CDR1 and CDR2: LNHNV, YYDKDF (reference sequence). J lost 5 bases, V lost 1 base, and 8 bases had no gene match. The CDR3 runs to 16 residues. TCR beta VDJ combinations and CDR3 sequences were profiled from genomic DNA. TCRdb called the reads again in MiXCR, with one record for every CDR3 protein. The sample has 200,000 to 250,000 distinct CDR3 sequences; 65% are singletons. Only patients with CD8+CD57+ cell expansion on flow cytometry were chosen for sequencing. The study sampled blood from patients who had received no therapy. The source material was sorted CD4+, CD8+, or CD8+CD57+ T cells (not recorded which) from PBMCs. V is TRBV15 and J is TRBJ2-7; 10 nucleotides agree with TRBD2. The receptor was derived from a human donor with aplastic anemia. Here the CDR3 reads CATSRGSASGRNEQYF. CDR3 nucleotides: TGTGCCACCAGCAGAGGATCGGCTAGCGGGAGAAACGAGCAGTACTTC.